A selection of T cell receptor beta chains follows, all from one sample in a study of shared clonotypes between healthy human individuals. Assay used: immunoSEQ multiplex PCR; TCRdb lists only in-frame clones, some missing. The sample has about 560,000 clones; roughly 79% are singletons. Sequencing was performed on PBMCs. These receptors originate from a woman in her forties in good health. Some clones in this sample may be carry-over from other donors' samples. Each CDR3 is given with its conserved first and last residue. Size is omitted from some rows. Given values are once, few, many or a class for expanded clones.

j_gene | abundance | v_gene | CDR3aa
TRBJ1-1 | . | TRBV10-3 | CAISDSQGAEAFF
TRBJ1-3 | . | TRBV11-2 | CASSFAGKDTIYF
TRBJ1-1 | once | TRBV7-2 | CASSLVGEGTEAFF
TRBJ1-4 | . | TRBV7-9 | CASSSGGGNEKLFF
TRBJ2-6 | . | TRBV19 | CASETGTGGFGANVLTF
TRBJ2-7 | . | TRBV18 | CASSPTQGIAEQYF
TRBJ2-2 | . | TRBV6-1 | CASSDDPTGELFF
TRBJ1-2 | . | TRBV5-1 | CASSFGAQGQGTKGYTF
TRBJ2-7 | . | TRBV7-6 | CASSLGEREGYEQYF
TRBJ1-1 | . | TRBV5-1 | CASSLGERQGQNTEAFF
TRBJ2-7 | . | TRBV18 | CASSPRVYEQYF
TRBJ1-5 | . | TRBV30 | CAWSVDSNSNQPQHF
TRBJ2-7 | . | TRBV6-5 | CASSKDRGPHEQYF
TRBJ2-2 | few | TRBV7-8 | CASQQLSGTPSGYSPGELFF
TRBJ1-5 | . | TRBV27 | CASSLTAGGSYQPQHF
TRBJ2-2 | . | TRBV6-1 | CASRPLAGGPGELFF